The T cell receptor (beta chain) described here comes from a study of human thymus T cells. Only in-frame clones appear in the TCRdb table, and some are missing; sequencing was by immunoSEQ multiplex PCR. The sample consists of about 120,000 clones, over 85% of them appearing once. The CDR3 contains 16 residues. Between the trimmed V and J ends, which lost 8 bases and 2 bases, there was a span of 19 bases. Germline V gene data show CDR1 as SNHLY and CDR2 as FYNNEI. Thymic material originated from resections removed in the course of corrective heart surgery. Material: thymus tissue. The sequence derives from a boy younger than two with a congenital heart defect but otherwise immunologically healthy. The rearrangement uses TRBV2 and TRBJ1-3; tentative D call: TRBD1 (6 bases). The CDR3 region is CASFRKGDMAGNTIYF. CDR3 nucleotide sequence: TGTGCCAGCTTTAGAAAAGGGGACATGGCTGGAAACACCATATATTTT.